Below are 20 T cell receptor beta chains sequenced from a single sample in a study of PD-L1 blockade in urothelial cancer. Time point in this sample: peripheral blood 6 weeks after treatment start. Some clones are missing from TCRdb's copy, which holds only in-frame ones; the method was immunoSEQ multiplex PCR. The top ten clones hold roughly 1.8% of a sample with around 50,000 clones, approximately 85% of them seen once. Sequences were derived from PBMCs, sampled around atezolizumab (anti-PD-L1) treatment. The receptor set was obtained from a man aged 45-60 years with urothelial cancer.

The chain joins TRBV25-1 to TRBJ1-2; TRBD1 agrees at 9 bases. The germline gives CDR1 MGHDK, CDR2 SYGVNS. Trimming at V came to 4 bases and at J to 6 bases, leaving 9 bases not matched to a gene. The length of the CDR3 is 15 residues. The CDR3 DNA reads as TGTGCCAGCAGTGCAGCCGGGACAGGGCTAGATGGCTACACCTTC. Protein: CASSAAGTGLDGYTF.

This chain uses TRBV9 with TRBJ2-7; perhaps TRBD2 as D (6 bases). The length of the CDR3 is 15 residues. CDR1 and CDR2 (germline): SGDLS, YYNGEE. The V end was cut by 0 bases, the J end by 0 bases, with 10 bases between. The chain's CDR3 is CASSVAGLPSYEQYF. The CDR3 DNA reads TGTGCCAGCAGCGTAGCCGGACTACCCTCCTACGAGCAGTACTTC.

The rearrangement uses TRBV6-5 and TRBJ2-7, with D possibly TRBD2 on 7 matching bases. The CDR3 extends over 15 amino acids. CDR1 and CDR2 (germline): MNHEY, SVGAGI. The germline V and J ends were trimmed by 0 bases and 4 bases, with 13 bases remaining between them. CDR3 DNA: TGTGCCAGCAGTTACTCCGGGGGGCAAGGGTACGAGCAGTACTTC. The encoded protein is CASSYSGGQGYEQYF.

The V gene is TRBV6-5, the J gene TRBJ1-4; D unclear. This CDR3 region has 16 residues. Germline V gene lookup returns CDR1 MNHEY and CDR2 SVGAGI. V lost 0 bases and J lost 5, with 13 bases in between. The CDR3 loop reads CASSYSFADWNEKLFF. The CDR3 region has the DNA TGTGCCAGCAGTTACTCATTCGCGGACTGGAATGAAAAACTGTTTTTT.

The rearrangement links TRBV5-4 to TRBJ2-3; 10 bases align to TRBD2. The CDR3 runs to 16 residues. The V gene end was trimmed by 6 bases and the J gene end by 4 bases; junction bases not matched to a gene: 11. CDR1 is SGHNT and CDR2 is YYREEE in the germline V gene (reference sequence). The CDR3 bases are TGTGCCAGCACCTTAAGCGGGGGGGCAAGGCCAGATACGCAGTATTTT. It is translated as CASTLSGGARPDTQYF.

This clone has only one observation. This chain's CDR3 is CASSPDRGRGYTF. In nucleotides, the CDR3 is TGTGCCAGCAGCCCTGACAGGGGGCGAGGCTACACCTTC. The gene calls are TRBV5-6 and TRBJ1-2; 10 bases line up with TRBD1. V lost 4 bases and J lost 8; bases outside the gene matches: 5. Per germline, CDR1 SGHDT and CDR2 YYEEEE. The CDR3 loop spans 13 amino acids.

This chain joins TRBV7-6 and TRBJ2-2; weak D call: TRBD2 (6 bases). Trimming took off 0 bases at V and 8 bases at J, with 13 bases between the two ends. Germline assignment: CDR1 SGHVS and CDR2 FNYEAQ. CDR3 size: 15 residues. The CDR3 protein is CASSLAHRESGELFF. The CDR3 DNA sequence: TGTGCCAGCAGCTTAGCGCACCGGGAGAGTGGGGAGCTGTTTTTT.

The chain joins TRBV30 to TRBJ2-2, with D maybe TRBD2 (5 bases). The germline V and J ends were trimmed by 0 bases and 0 bases, with 11 bases remaining between them. The CDR3 consists of 16 residues. Germline values: CDR1 GTSNPN, CDR2 SVGIG (reference sequence). CDR3 sequence reads: CAWSVSGGSNTGELFF. DNA for the CDR3: TGTGCCTGGAGTGTATCGGGCGGGTCGAACACCGGGGAGCTGTTTTTT. The whole variable domain, remainder taken from reference TRBV30 and TRBJ2-2, is SQTIHQWPATLVQPVGSPLSLECTVEGTSNPNLYWYRQAAGRGLQLLFYSVGIGQISSEVPQNLSASRPQDRQFILSSKKLLLSDSGFYLCAWSVSGGSNTGELFFGEGSRLTVL.

The chain is built from TRBV6-1 and TRBJ2-1, with TRBD1 matching 9 bases. Germline trimming cut 4 bases from V and 7 bases from J; bases unmatched to any gene: 5. Germline CDR1 MNHNS, CDR2 SASEGT. The CDR3 is made up of 14 amino acids. The CDR3 here is CASSAGTGLNEQFF. For the CDR3, the DNA is TGTGCCAGCAGTGCCGGGACAGGGCTTAATGAGCAGTTCTTC.

The genes are TRBV7-9 and TRBJ2-7; 7 positions match TRBD2. CDR3 length: 15 residues. The V and J ends lost 1 base and 2 bases, in that order; junction bases with no gene match: 5. The germline CDR1 and CDR2 sequences are SEHNR and FQNEAQ (reference sequence). The CDR3 loop reads CASSLESGVTYEQYF. In DNA form, the CDR3 reads TGTGCCAGCAGCTTAGAGAGCGGGGTTACCTACGAGCAGTACTTC.

The rearrangement uses TRBV9 and TRBJ2-1; no clear D gene. V was clipped by 0 bases and J by 9 bases, with 7 bases between them. This CDR3 contains 12 residues. From germline, CDR1 is SGDLS and CDR2 YYNGEE. CDR3 amino acids: CASSVGEIEQFF. Here the CDR3 DNA reads TGTGCCAGCAGCGTAGGTGAGATTGAGCAGTTCTTC.

This clone was seen just once. This chain uses TRBV27 with TRBJ2-7, with TRBD2 matching over 7 bases. The germline V gene has CDR1 MNHEY and CDR2 SMNVEV (reference sequence). This CDR3 comprises 14 residues. V was clipped by 5 bases and J by 3 bases; unmatched bases: 7. The CDR3 loop is CASSRSGVYYEQYF. CDR3 sequence (DNA): TGTGCCAGCAGTCGAAGCGGGGTGTACTACGAGCAGTACTTC.

The rearrangement links TRBV7-2 to TRBJ1-1, with 10 bases matching TRBD1. CDR1 is SGHTA, CDR2 FQGNSA, per germline. With 5 bases clipped from V and 0 bases from J, the junction kept 9 bases outside the gene matches. The CDR3 totals 17 residues. CDR3 amino acids: CASSPQTGGILNTEAFF. The CDR3 DNA sequence: TGTGCCAGCAGCCCTCAGACAGGGGGCATTTTGAACACTGAAGCTTTCTTT.

The chain recombines TRBV30 with TRBJ2-2, with 8 bases aligning to TRBD2. The V and J ends lost 6 bases and 7 bases, in that order; junction bases with no gene match: 16. The CDR3 totals 16 residues. The germline gives CDR1 GTSNPN, CDR2 SVGIG (reference sequence). CDR3 residues: CACHNERAGDHGELFF. The CDR3 DNA is TGTGCCTGCCATAACGAGCGAGCGGGGGATCACGGGGAGCTGTTTTTT.

The chain recombines TRBV6-5 with TRBJ1-2, with 7 bases identical to TRBD1. The V gene end was trimmed by 4 bases and the J gene end by 3 bases; junction bases not matched to a gene: 8. Per germline, CDR1 MNHEY and CDR2 SVGAGI. The CDR3 loop spans 15 amino acids. The CDR3 bases are TGTGCCAGCAGTTCCGCGGGACAGTGGGACTATGGCTACACCTTC. It specifies CASSSAGQWDYGYTF.

The chain links TRBV9 to TRBJ2-2; D perhaps matches TRBD2 (5 bases). The CDR3 extends over 16 amino acids. Trimming removed 0 bases at V and 6 bases at J, with 15 bases between. Germline V gene sequence: CDR1 SGDLS, CDR2 YYNGEE. The CDR3 nucleotides are TGTGCCAGCAGCGTAGGGCATAGAGAGGGCGCCGGGGAGCTGTTTTTT. This translates into CASSVGHREGAGELFF.

This rearrangement joins TRBV13 to TRBJ1-6, with TRBD1 as a possible D gene (6 bases). The ends were cut back, 6 bases at V and 2 bases at J, with 11 bases in the middle. CDR3 length: 15 residues. Germline CDR1 is PRHDT and CDR2 is FYEKMQ (reference sequence). CDR3 sequence (DNA): TGTGCCAGCAGTAGTAACAGGGCCTATAATTCACCCCTCCACTTT. Translation gives CASSSNRAYNSPLHF. The full variable domain, in which reference TRBV13 and TRBJ1-6 provide the parts outside the CDR3, is AAGVIQSPRHLIKEKRETATLKCYPIPRHDTVYWYQQGPGQDPQFLISFYEKMQSDKGSIPDRFSAQQFSDYHSELNMSSLELGDSALYFCASSSNRAYNSPLHFGNGTRLTVT.

The chain combines TRBV27 with TRBJ2-3, with 10 bases that match TRBD1. The V gene end was trimmed by 8 bases and the J gene end by 4 bases; junction bases not matched to a gene: 9. This CDR3 is built from 15 residues. Germline assignment: CDR1 MNHEY and CDR2 SMNVEV (reference sequence). The CDR3 DNA reads as TGTGCCAGCTCCCTCCGGGACAGGGGCGCAGATACGCAGTATTTT. This translates into CASSLRDRGADTQYF.

The genes are TRBV11-2 and TRBJ1-5, with D unresolved. CDR3 length equals 13 residues. Deletions cut 3 bases from V and 7 bases from J, with 10 bases between. Germline CDR1 is SGHAT and CDR2 is FQNNGV. This chain's CDR3 is CASSFREFQPQHF. DNA for the CDR3: TGTGCCAGCAGCTTCCGAGAGTTCCAGCCCCAGCATTTT.

The rearrangement joins TRBV21-1 to TRBJ2-5; the table's D call TRBD2 went unverified against the DNA. TRBV21-1 counts as a pseudogene. The CDR3 sequence is 18 residues long. In nucleotides, the CDR3 is TGTGCCAGCAGTAAAAGAGCGGGGCTAGCGGGGGACCAAGAGACCCAGTACTTC. This codes for CASSKRAGLAGDQETQYF.